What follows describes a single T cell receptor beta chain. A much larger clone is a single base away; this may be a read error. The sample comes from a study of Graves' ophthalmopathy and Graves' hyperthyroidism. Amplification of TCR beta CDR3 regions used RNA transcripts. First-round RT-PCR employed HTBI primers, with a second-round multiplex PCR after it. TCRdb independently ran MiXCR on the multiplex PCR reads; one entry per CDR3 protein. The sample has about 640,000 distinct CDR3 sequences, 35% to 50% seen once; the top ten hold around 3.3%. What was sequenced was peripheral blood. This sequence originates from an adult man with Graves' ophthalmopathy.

The CDR3 reads CASSLVTANTGEPFF. In nucleotides, the CDR3 is TGTGCCAGCAGCTTAGTGACAGCGAACACCGGGGAGCCGTTTTTT. The chain links TRBV7-9 to TRBJ2-2; D may correspond to TRBD1 or TRBD2 (5 bases each). CDR1 is SEHNR, CDR2 FQNEAQ, per germline (reference sequence). The CDR3 loop spans 15 amino acids.